One and the same sample provided the 18 T cell receptor beta chains below, sequenced in a study of blood T cell repertoires in COVID-19 (dated by TCRdb to about 2020). Library preparation used the immunoSEQ multiplex PCR assay. TCRdb holds this immuneACCESS table with in-frame rearrangements only. Some clones are missing; in checked studies, unresolved V genes explain under half, and the rest has no known cause. The sample has approximately 300,000 clones on record, roughly nine tenths of them singletons. Together, the top ten hold around 2.2% of the sample. Sequences were obtained from peripheral blood. Receptors were obtained from a woman in her fifties or sixties who had recovered from COVID-19.

The table lists this clone with a count of one. CDR3 amino acids: CASSPGQYNEQFF. CDR3 sequence (DNA): TGTGCCAGCAGCCCCGGACAGTACAATGAGCAGTTCTTC. This sequence joins TRBV6-5 and TRBJ2-1; possible D gene TRBD1, 6 bases. The V gene lost 6 bases and the J gene lost 4 bases, with 10 bases spanning the gap. This CDR3 has 13 amino acids. CDR1 is MNHEY and CDR2 is SVGAGI in the germline V gene.

CDR3 residues: CASSRYRGREEKLFF. The CDR3 DNA reads as TGTGCCAGCTCACGGTACAGGGGGCGTGAGGAAAAACTGTTTTTT. The chain is built from TRBV18 and TRBJ1-4, with 9 nucleotides matching TRBD1. J lost 8 bases, V lost 4 bases, and 8 bases had no gene match. CDR1 is KGHSH and CDR2 is LQKENI in the germline V gene. The CDR3 is 15 amino acids.

V is TRBV15 and J is TRBJ2-7, with 8 bases that match TRBD1. The germline V gene has CDR1 LNHNV and CDR2 YYDKDF (reference sequence). The CDR3 runs 14 residues. With 5 bases clipped from V and 3 bases from J, the junction kept 6 bases outside the gene matches. CDR3: CATSPDRGGYEQYF. The CDR3 nucleotides read TGTGCCACCAGCCCCGACAGGGGAGGCTACGAGCAGTACTTC. The whole variable domain, remainder taken from reference TRBV15 and TRBJ2-7, is DAMVIQNPRYQVTQFGKPVTLSCSQTLNHNVMYWYQQKSSQAPKLLFHYYDKDFNNEADTPDNFQSRRPNTSFCFLDIRSPGLGDTAMYLCATSPDRGGYEQYFGPGTRLTVT.

This clone was detected many times. This rearrangement joins TRBV7-2 to TRBJ1-1, with 8 positions matching TRBD1. V was pared by 1 base and J by 3 bases, with 4 bases of the junction left unmatched. This CDR3 contains 15 residues. Germline V gene sequence: CDR1 SGHTA, CDR2 FQGNSA. The CDR3 region has the DNA TGTGCCAGCAGCTTAGGGACAGGGTGGGACACTGAAGCTTTCTTT. Translation: CASSLGTGWDTEAFF.

The chain has TRBV28 and TRBJ2-1, with TRBD2 identical over 9 bases. Germline loops: CDR1 MDHEN, CDR2 SYDVKM. After removal of 3 bases from V and 6 bases from J, the junction contained 6 bases not matched to a gene. This CDR3 has 15 residues. DNA of the CDR3: TGTGCCAGCAGTTTCACGAGCGGGAGGTCCAATGAGCAGTTCTTC. Protein product: CASSFTSGRSNEQFF.

The chain is built from TRBV11-2 and TRBJ1-2; D remains unclear. The V gene's germline CDR1 is SGHAT and CDR2 FQNNGV. The germline V and J ends were trimmed by 1 base and 6 bases, with 6 bases remaining between them. This CDR3 is 12 amino acids long. The CDR3 sequence: CASSLGLDGYTF. In nucleotides, the CDR3 is TGTGCCAGCAGCTTAGGGCTGGATGGCTACACCTTC.

This chain joins TRBV19 and TRBJ1-1; 12 bases fit TRBD1. The CDR3 runs to 12 residues. Germline V gene sequence: CDR1 LNHDA, CDR2 SQIVND (reference sequence). With 9 bases clipped from V and 11 bases from J, the junction kept 7 bases outside the gene matches. The CDR3 nucleotides read TGTGCCAGCCGGGGGACAGGGGGCCAGGCTTTCTTT. This codes for CASRGTGGQAFF.

The chain uses TRBV12-3 or TRBV12-4 and TRBJ1-1, with 7 bases aligning to TRBD1. This CDR3 has 13 residues. With 1 base clipped from V and 7 bases from J, the junction kept 3 bases outside the gene matches. The CDR3 sequence is CASSLGQGLEAFF. The CDR3 DNA follows: TGTGCCAGCAGTTTAGGACAGGGCCTTGAAGCTTTCTTT.

The V and J genes are TRBV11-2 and TRBJ2-7; TRBD2 is a possible D gene (6 bases). This CDR3 has 13 residues. V was trimmed by 4 bases and J by 5 bases, leaving 12 bases between them. The germline V gene has CDR1 SGHAT and CDR2 FQNNGV. The CDR3 region has the DNA TGTGCCAGCAGCTCACCTACTAGCCACGAGCAGTACTTC. It is translated as CASSSPTSHEQYF. Full variable domain (missing parts from reference TRBV11-2 and TRBJ2-7): EAGVAQSPRYKIIEKRQSVAFWCNPISGHATLYWYQQILGQGPKLLIQFQNNGVVDDSQLPKDRFSAERLKGVDSTLKIQPAKLEDSAVYLCASSSPTSHEQYFGPGTRLTVT.

In its sample, this clone was seen once. The chain has TRBV5-1 and TRBJ1-4; 10 nucleotides match TRBD1. The V segment lost 4 bases and the J segment 8 bases; nucleotides outside the gene matches: 8. The germline V gene has CDR1 SGHRS and CDR2 YFSETQ. The CDR3 runs to 15 residues. CDR3 in DNA: TGCGCCAGCAGCCAACCGGACAGGGGGGGGGAAAAACTGTTTTTT. Its protein product is CASSQPDRGGEKLFF.

In this sample, this clone turned up once. The chain employs TRBV6-5 and TRBJ2-1, with 10 bases matching TRBD1. The CDR3 is 14 residues long. V shed 6 bases and J 10 bases; nucleotides not matched to a gene: 9. The germline V gene has CDR1 MNHEY and CDR2 SVGAGI. The CDR3 here is CASRWGTGAWEQFF. CDR3 sequence (DNA): TGTGCCAGCAGGTGGGGGACAGGGGCTTGGGAGCAGTTCTTC.

This rearrangement joins TRBV7-9 to TRBJ2-7; 9 bases fit TRBD1. Per germline, CDR1 SEHNR and CDR2 FQNEAQ (reference sequence). This CDR3 is 14 amino acids long. J gave up 6 bases and V 4 bases, and 7 bases lay outside the gene matches. CDR3 in DNA: TGTGCCAGCAGCTCGACAGGGGGGGTGGTCGAGCAGTACTTC. Protein sequence: CASSSTGGVVEQYF.

The rearrangement links TRBV6-6 to TRBJ1-1; D uncertain. The CDR3 loop spans 13 amino acids. V shed 11 bases and J shed 0 bases, with 13 bases lying between them. Germline-derived CDR1 and CDR2 are MNHNY and SVGAGI (reference sequence). The CDR3 is CAHGAVVNTEAFF. The DNA for the CDR3 is TGTGCCCACGGAGCAGTTGTGAACACTGAAGCTTTCTTT.

J is TRBJ2-7 and V is TRBV3-1 (or the pseudogene TRBV3-2); D uncertain. The CDR3 is 13 residues long. Trimming pared 7 bases from V and 2 bases from J, leaving 12 bases between. Germline CDR1 reads LGHDT; CDR2 reads YNNKEL (reference sequence). CDR3 residues: CASMGKLTYEQYF. The CDR3 DNA follows: TGTGCCAGCATGGGCAAATTAACCTACGAGCAGTACTTC.

The chain links TRBV11-2 to TRBJ1-1; TRBD1 is a possible D gene (6 bases). The V gene lost 5 bases and the J gene lost 6 bases, with 10 bases spanning the gap. This CDR3 spans 12 amino acids. Germline values: CDR1 SGHAT, CDR2 FQNNGV. CDR3 loop: CASSTDSAEAFF. The CDR3 DNA sequence: TGTGCCAGCAGCACGGACAGTGCTGAAGCTTTCTTT.

V and J are TRBV6-2 or TRBV6-3 and TRBJ1-2; the D is unclear. V was trimmed by 0 bases and J by 0 bases, leaving 8 bases between them. The CDR3 is 15 amino acids. Germline V lookup: CDR1 MNHEY, CDR2 SVGEGT. The CDR3 nucleotides read TGTGCCAGCAGTTACTCGGCACTAGCTAACTATGGCTACACCTTC. This codes for CASSYSALANYGYTF.

This clone was recorded once. This chain joins TRBV6-8 and TRBJ2-7, with TRBD1 identical over 7 bases. V was clipped by 6 bases and J by 3 bases; unmatched bases: 20. Germline CDR1 and CDR2: MNHGY and SAAAGT. This CDR3 spans 18 amino acids. The DNA for the CDR3 is TGTGCCAGCAGCCGAGGACAGGATAGCCCGGACCCCGGCTACGAGCAGTACTTC. Protein product: CASSRGQDSPDPGYEQYF.

The V call is TRBV11-2, the J call TRBJ2-7; D may be TRBD2 (6 bases). Trimming took 4 bases from V and 5 from J, leaving 24 bases between them. The CDR3 has 17 amino acids. In germline, CDR1 is SGHAT, CDR2 FQNNGV. CDR3 amino acids: CASSSRIGVAVKNEQYF. As DNA, the CDR3 is TGTGCCAGCAGCTCCCGCATCGGGGTAGCGGTGAAAAACGAGCAGTACTTC.